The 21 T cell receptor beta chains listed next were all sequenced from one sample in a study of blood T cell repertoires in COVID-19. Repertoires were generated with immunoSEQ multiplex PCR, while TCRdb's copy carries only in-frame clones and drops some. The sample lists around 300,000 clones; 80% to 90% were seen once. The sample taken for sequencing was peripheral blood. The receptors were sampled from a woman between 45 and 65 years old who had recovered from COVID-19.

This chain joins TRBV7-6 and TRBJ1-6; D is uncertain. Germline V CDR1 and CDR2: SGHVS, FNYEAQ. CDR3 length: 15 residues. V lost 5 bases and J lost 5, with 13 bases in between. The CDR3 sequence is CASSPLGGHNSPLHF. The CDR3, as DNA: TGTGCCAGCAGCCCGCTAGGAGGGCATAATTCACCCCTCCACTTT. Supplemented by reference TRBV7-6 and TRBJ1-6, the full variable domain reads GAGVSQSPRYKVTKRGQDVALRCDPISGHVSLYWYRQALGQGPEFLTYFNYEAQQDKSGLPNDRFSAERPEGSISTLTIQRTEQRDSAMYRCASSPLGGHNSPLHFGNGTRLTVT.

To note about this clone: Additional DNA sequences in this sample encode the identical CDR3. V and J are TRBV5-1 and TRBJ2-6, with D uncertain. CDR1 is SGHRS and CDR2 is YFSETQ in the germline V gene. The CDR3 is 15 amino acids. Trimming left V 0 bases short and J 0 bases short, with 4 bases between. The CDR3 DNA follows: TGCGCCAGCAGCTTGGATAACTCTGGGGCCAACGTCCTGACTTTC. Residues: CASSLDNSGANVLTF.

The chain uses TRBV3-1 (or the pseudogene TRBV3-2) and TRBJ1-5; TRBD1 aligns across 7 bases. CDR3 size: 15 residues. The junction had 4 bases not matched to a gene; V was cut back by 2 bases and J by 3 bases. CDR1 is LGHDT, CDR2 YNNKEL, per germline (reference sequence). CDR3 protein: CASSQKTGDNQPQHF. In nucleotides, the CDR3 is TGTGCCAGCAGCCAAAAAACAGGGGACAATCAGCCCCAGCATTTT.

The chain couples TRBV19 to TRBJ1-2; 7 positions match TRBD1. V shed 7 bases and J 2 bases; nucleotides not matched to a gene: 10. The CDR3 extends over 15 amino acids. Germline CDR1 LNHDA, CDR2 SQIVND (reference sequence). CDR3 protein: CASTDPGRGNYGYTF. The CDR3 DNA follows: TGTGCCAGTACCGACCCCGGCAGGGGGAACTATGGCTACACCTTC.

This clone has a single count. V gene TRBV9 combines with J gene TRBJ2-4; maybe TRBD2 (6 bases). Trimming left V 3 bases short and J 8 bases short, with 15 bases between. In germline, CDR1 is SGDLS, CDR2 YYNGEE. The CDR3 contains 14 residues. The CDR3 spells CASSDRTTGDIQYF. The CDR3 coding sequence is TGTGCCAGCAGCGATCGAACTACGGGGGACATTCAGTACTTC. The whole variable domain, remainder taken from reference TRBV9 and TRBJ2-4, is DSGVTQTPKHLITATGQRVTLRCSPRSGDLSVYWYQQSLDQGLQFLIQYYNGEERAKGNILERFSAQQFPDLHSELNLSSLELGDSALYFCASSDRTTGDIQYFGAGTRLSVL.

The CDR3 region is CASSLGGTSSHEQFF. The CDR3 region has the DNA TGTGCCAGCAGCCTAGGTGGGACTAGCTCCCATGAGCAGTTCTTC. The chain links TRBV4-2 to TRBJ2-1; 9 bases are a match to TRBD2. Germline V gene sequence: CDR1 LGHNA, CDR2 YNFKEQ. The J segment lost 8 bases and the V segment lost 4 bases, leaving 9 bases of the junction unmatched. The CDR3 sequence is 15 residues long.

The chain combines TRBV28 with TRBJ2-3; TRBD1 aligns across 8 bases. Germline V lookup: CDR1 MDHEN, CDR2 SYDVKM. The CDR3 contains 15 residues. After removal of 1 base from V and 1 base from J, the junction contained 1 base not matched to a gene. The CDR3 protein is CASSLLTGGTDTQYF. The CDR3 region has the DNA TGTGCCAGCAGTTTATTGACAGGGGGCACAGATACGCAGTATTTT.

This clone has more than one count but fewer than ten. CDR3 residues: CASSEDSPYSYEQYF. The CDR3 DNA reads as TGTGCCAGCAGTGAGGACAGTCCATACTCCTACGAGCAGTACTTC. The rearrangement joins TRBV2 to TRBJ2-7; tentatively, D is TRBD1 (6 bases). The CDR3 runs to 15 residues. V shed 3 bases and J shed 0 bases, with 12 bases lying between them. From germline, CDR1 is SNHLY and CDR2 FYNNEI.

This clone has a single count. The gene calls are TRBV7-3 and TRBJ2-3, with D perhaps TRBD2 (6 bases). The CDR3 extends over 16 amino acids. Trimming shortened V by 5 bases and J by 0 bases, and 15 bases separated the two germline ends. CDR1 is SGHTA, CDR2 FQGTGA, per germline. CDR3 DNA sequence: TGTGCCAGCAGCAAATCTAGCGATCCTAGCACAGATACGCAGTATTTT. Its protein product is CASSKSSDPSTDTQYF. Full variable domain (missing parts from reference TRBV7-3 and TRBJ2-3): GAGVSQTPSNKVTEKGKYVELRCDPISGHTALYWYRQSLGQGPEFLIYFQGTGAADDSGLPNDRFFAVRPEGSVSTLKIQRTERGDSAVYLCASSKSSDPSTDTQYFGPGTRLTVL.

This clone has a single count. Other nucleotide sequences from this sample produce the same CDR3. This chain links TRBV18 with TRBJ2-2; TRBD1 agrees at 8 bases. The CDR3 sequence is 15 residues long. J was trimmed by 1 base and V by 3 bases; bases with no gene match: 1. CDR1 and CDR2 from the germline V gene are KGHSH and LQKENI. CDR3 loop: CASSPGQGNTGELFF. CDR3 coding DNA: TGTGCCAGCTCACCTGGACAGGGGAACACCGGGGAGCTGTTTTTT.

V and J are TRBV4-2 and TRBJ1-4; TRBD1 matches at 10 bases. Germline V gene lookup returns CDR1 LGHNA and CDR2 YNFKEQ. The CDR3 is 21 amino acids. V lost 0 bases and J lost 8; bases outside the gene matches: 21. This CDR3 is CASSQDLISTGGQPSREKLFF. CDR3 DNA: TGTGCCAGCAGCCAAGATTTGATCTCGACAGGGGGCCAACCTTCCAGGGAAAAACTGTTTTTT.

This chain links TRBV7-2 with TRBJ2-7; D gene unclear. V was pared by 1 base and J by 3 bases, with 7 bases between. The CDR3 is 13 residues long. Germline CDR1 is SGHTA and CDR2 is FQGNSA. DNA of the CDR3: TGTGCCAGCAGCTTAGTTGGCAACTACGAGCAGTACTTC. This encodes CASSLVGNYEQYF. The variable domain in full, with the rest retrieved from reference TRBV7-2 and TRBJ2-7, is GAGVSQSPSNKVTEKGKDVELRCDPISGHTALYWYRQSLGQGLEFLIYFQGNSAPDKSGLPSDRFSAERTGGSVSTLTIQRTQQEDSAVYLCASSLVGNYEQYFGPGTRLTVT.

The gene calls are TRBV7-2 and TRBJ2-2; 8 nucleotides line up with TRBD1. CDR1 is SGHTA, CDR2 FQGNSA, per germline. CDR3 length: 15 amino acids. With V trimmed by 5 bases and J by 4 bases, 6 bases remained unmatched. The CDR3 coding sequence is TGTGCCAGCAGCCCCCGGACAGGGCTCACCGGGGAGCTGTTTTTT. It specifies CASSPRTGLTGELFF.

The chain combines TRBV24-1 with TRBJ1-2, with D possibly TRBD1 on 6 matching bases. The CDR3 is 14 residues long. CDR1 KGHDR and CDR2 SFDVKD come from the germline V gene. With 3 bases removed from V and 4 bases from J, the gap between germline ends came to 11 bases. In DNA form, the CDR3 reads TGTGCCACCAGTGATCCAGGACAGTTCTATGGCTACACCTTC. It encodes CATSDPGQFYGYTF.

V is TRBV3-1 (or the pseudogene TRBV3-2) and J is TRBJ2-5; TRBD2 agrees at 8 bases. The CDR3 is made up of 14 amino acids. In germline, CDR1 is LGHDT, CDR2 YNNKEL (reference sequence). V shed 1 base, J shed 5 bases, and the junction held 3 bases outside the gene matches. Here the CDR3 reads CASSQAGGAETQYF. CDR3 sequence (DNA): TGTGCCAGCAGCCAAGCCGGGGGGGCCGAGACCCAGTACTTC.

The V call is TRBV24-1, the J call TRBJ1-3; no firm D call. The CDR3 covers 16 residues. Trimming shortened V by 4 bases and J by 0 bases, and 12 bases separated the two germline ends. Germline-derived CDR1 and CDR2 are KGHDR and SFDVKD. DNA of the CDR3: TGTGCCACCAGTGAGTCAGCGGTGGACTCTGGAAACACCATATATTTT. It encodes CATSESAVDSGNTIYF.

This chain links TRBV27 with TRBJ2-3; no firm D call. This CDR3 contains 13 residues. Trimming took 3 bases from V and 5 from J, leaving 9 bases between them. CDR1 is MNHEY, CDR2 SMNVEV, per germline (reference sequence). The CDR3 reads CASSFIFGDTQYF. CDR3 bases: TGTGCCAGCAGTTTTATTTTCGGAGATACGCAGTATTTT.

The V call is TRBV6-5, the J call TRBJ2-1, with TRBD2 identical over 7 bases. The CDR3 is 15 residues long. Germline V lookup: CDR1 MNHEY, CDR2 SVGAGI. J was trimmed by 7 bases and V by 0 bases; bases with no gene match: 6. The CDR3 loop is CASSYSLGRGNEQFF. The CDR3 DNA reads TGTGCCAGCAGTTACTCTTTGGGGAGGGGTAATGAGCAGTTCTTC.

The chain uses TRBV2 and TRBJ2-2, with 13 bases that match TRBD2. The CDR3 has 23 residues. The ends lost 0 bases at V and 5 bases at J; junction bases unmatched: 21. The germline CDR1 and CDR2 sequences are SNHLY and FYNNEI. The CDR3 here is CASSEAKVRGLAGQRIWTGELFF. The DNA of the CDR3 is TGTGCCAGCAGTGAAGCGAAAGTCCGGGGACTAGCGGGGCAGAGAATCTGGACCGGGGAGCTGTTTTTT.

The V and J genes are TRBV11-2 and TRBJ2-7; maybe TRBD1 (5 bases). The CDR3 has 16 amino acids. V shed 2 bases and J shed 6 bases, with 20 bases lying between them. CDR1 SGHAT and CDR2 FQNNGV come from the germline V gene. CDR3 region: CASSLQGSVGFGEQYF. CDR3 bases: TGTGCCAGCAGCTTACAGGGTTCGGTAGGGTTCGGCGAGCAGTACTTC.

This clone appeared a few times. CDR3 bases: TGTGCCAGCAGCCCAACGACAGGTCAGGAGACCCAGTACTTC. It translates to CASSPTTGQETQYF. The chain uses TRBV3-1 (or the pseudogene TRBV3-2) and TRBJ2-5; a possible D gene is TRBD1 (6 bases). The CDR3 totals 14 residues. Looked up from germline, CDR1 is LGHDT and CDR2 is YNNKEL (reference sequence). V lost 4 bases and J lost 5, with 14 bases in between.